This T cell receptor beta chain originates from a study of blood T cell repertoires in COVID-19. For the study at large: Acute-phase and convalescent COVID-19 samples originated in the United States, Italy and Spain.

Original methodology: Quantification of nucleated cells was approximated via reference gene primer amplification. Assay used: immunoSEQ multiplex PCR; TCRdb lists only in-frame clones, some missing. V and J calls and clone size are copied from that table; D and trimming were computed from the DNA. This sample has 250,000 to 350,000 clones; roughly 86% occur once, and the top ten carry about 8.9%. This sequence originates from a woman aged 18 to 35 who had recovered from COVID-19. What was sequenced was PBMCs or T cells enriched from blood (not recorded which).

The CDR3 DNA sequence: TGTGCCAGCAGCGTGACTAGCGGGGAATACAATGAGCAGTTCTTC. This gives the protein CASSVTSGEYNEQFF. The chain couples TRBV11-2 to TRBJ2-1, with TRBD2 matching over 11 bases. CDR3 size: 15 residues. V lost 5 bases, J lost 4 bases, and 4 bases stayed unmatched. Germline V gene lookup returns CDR1 SGHAT and CDR2 FQNNGV.